This T cell receptor beta chain was observed in a study of identical twins. This clonotype was observed a few times. TCRdb passed the 5' RACE reads through MiXCR, listing each CDR3 protein once. The table lists about 500,000 distinct CDR3 sequences, around an eighth of them singletons. Deletions cut 4 bases from V and 3 bases from J, with 13 bases between. Germline V lookup: CDR1 GTSNPN, CDR2 SVGIG (reference sequence). The CDR3 is 15 residues long. These sequences were also reported in another study, on yellow fever vaccine responses in identical twins.

The sample was CD4+ T cells sorted from blood. The TCR was taken from a young woman in good health. The rearrangement links TRBV30 to TRBJ1-6; the D gene is possibly TRBD1 (5 bases). DNA of the CDR3: TGTGCCTGGACCAAGCGGGACCTCTATAATTCACCCCTCCACTTT. It is translated as CAWTKRDLYNSPLHF.